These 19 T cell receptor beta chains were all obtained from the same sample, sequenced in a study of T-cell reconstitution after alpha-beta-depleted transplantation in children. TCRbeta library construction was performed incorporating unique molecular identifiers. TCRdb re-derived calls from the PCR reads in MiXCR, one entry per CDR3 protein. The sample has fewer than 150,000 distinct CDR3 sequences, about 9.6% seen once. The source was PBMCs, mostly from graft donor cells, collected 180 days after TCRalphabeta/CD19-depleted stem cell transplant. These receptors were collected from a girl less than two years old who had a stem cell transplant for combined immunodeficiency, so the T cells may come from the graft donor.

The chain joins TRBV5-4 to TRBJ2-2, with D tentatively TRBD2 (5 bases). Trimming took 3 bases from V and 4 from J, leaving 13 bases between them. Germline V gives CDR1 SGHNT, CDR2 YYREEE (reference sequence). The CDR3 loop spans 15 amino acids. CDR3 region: CASSSTTTFTGELFF. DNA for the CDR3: TGTGCCAGCAGCTCTACGACTACCTTCACCGGGGAGCTGTTTTTT.

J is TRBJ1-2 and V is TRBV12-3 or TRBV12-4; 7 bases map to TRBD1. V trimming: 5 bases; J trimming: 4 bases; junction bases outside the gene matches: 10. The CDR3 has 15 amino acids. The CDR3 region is CASSPTGTLFYGYTF. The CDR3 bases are TGTGCCAGCAGTCCGACAGGGACCCTCTTCTATGGCTACACCTTC.

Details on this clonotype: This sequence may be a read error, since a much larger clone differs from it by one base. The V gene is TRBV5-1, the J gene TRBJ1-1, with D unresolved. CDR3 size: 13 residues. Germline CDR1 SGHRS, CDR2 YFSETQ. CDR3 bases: TGCGCCAGCAGCTTGGAACCATACACTAAAGCTTTCTTT. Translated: CASSLEPYTKAFF.

The CDR3 DNA follows: TGTGCCAGCAGCTTAGAAGACGGACAGACCACCATATATTTT. This sequence encodes CASSLEDGQTTIYF. The chain has TRBV11-1 and TRBJ1-3; a possible D gene is TRBD1 (6 bases). The CDR3 has 14 residues. In germline, CDR1 is SGHAT, CDR2 FQDESV (reference sequence). V lost 1 base to trimming and J lost 9 bases, with 13 bases between them. Together with reference TRBV11-1 and TRBJ1-3, the CDR3 gives the full variable domain: EAEVAQSPRYKITEKSQAVAFWCDPISGHATLYWYRQILGQGPELLVQFQDESVVDDSQLPKDRFSAERLKGVDSTLKIQPAELGDSAMYLCASSLEDGQTTIYFGEGSWLTVV.

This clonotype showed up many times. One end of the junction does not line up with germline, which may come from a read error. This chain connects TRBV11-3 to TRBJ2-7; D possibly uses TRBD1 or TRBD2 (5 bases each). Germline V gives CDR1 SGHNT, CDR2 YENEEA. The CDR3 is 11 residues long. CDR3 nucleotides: TGTGCCAGCAGCCTCCGGGACGTCCCTAACTTC. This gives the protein CASSLRDVPNF.

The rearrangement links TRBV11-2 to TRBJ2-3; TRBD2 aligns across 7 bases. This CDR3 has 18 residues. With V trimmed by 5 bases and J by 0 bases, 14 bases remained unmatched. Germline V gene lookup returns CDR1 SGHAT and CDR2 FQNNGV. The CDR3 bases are TGTGCCAGCAGCCCTGTCTTGGGGAGGGCCGGGAGCACAGATACGCAGTATTTT. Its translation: CASSPVLGRAGSTDTQYF.

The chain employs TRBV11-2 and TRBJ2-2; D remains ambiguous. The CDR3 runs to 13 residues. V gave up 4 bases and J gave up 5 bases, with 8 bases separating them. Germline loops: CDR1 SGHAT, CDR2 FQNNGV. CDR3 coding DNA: TGTGCCAGCAGCTACGACCCAACCGGGGAGCTGTTTTTT. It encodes CASSYDPTGELFF.

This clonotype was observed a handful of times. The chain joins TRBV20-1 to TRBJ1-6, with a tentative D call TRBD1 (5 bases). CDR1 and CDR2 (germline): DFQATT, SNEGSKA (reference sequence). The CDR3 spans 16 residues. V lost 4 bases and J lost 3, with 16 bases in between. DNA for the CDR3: TGCAGTGCTACACCGTCCGGGGGTCTCTATAATTCACCCCTCCACTTT. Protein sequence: CSATPSGGLYNSPLHF.

The CDR3 loop reads CASSTPRDEQFF. For the CDR3, the DNA is TGTGCCAGTAGTACCCCCCGGGATGAGCAGTTCTTC. The chain employs TRBV19 and TRBJ2-1; D is unclear. The CDR3 is 12 amino acids. From germline, CDR1 is LNHDA and CDR2 SQIVND (reference sequence). V lost 4 bases and J 8 bases, leaving 9 bases between the germline ends.

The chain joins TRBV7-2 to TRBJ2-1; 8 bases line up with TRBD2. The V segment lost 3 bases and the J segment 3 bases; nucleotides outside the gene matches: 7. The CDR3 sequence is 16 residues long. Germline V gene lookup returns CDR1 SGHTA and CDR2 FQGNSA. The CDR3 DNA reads TGTGCCAGCAGCTTCTCGGGACGGGGGGGCTACAATGAGCAGTTCTTC. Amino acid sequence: CASSFSGRGGYNEQFF.

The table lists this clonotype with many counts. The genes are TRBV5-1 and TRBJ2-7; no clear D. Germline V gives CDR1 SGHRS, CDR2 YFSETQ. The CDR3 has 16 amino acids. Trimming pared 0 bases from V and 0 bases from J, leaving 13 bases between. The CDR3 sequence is CASSLDTGFFSYEQYF. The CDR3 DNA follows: TGCGCCAGCAGCTTGGATACTGGCTTCTTCTCCTACGAGCAGTACTTC.

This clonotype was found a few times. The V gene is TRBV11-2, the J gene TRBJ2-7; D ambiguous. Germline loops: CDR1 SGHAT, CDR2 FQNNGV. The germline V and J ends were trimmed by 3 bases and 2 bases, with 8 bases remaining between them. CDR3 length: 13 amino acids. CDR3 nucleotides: TGTGCCAGCAGCTTCCAGGTTCCCTACGAGCAGTACTTC. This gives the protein CASSFQVPYEQYF.

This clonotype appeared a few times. This CDR3 reads CASSKRLDNEQFF. The CDR3 nucleotides are TGTGCCAGCAGCAAAAGACTTGACAATGAGCAGTTCTTC. The chain combines TRBV14 with TRBJ2-1; D call uncertain. The V and J ends lost 5 bases and 5 bases respectively, with 10 bases between them. The length of the CDR3 is 13 residues. Germline values: CDR1 SGHDN, CDR2 FVKESK.

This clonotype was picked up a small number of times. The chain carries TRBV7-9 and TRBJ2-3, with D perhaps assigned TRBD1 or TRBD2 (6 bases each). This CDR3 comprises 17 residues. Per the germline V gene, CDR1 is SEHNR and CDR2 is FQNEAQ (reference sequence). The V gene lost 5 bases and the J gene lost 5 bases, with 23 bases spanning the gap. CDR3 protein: CASSPATSGGPEDTQYF. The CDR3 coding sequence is TGTGCCAGCAGCCCAGCCACTAGTGGGGGGCCCGAAGATACGCAGTATTTT.

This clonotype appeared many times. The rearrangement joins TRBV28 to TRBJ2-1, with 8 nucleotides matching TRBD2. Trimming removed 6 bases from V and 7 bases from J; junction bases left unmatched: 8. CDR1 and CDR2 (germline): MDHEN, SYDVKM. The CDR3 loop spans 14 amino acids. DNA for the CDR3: TGTGCCAGCAGGTCCGGGACTAGTGGGAATGAGCAGTTCTTC. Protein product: CASRSGTSGNEQFF.

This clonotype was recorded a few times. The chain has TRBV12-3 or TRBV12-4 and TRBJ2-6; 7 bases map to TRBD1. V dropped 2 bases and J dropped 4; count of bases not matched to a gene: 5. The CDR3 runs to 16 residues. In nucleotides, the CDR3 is TGTGCCAGCAGTTTAAGAGGGGGCGTGGGGGCCAACGTCCTGACTTTC. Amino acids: CASSLRGGVGANVLTF.

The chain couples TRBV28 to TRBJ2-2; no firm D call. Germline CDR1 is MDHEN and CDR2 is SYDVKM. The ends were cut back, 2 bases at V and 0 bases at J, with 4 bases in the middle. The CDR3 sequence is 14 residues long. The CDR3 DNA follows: TGTGCCAGCAGTTTAACCCCGAACACCGGGGAGCTGTTTTTT. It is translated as CASSLTPNTGELFF. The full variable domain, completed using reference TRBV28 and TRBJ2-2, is DVKVTQSSRYLVKRTGEKVFLECVQDMDHENMFWYRQDPGLGLRLIYFSYDVKMKEKGDIPEGYSVSREKKERFSLILESASTNQTSMYLCASSLTPNTGELFFGEGSRLTVL.

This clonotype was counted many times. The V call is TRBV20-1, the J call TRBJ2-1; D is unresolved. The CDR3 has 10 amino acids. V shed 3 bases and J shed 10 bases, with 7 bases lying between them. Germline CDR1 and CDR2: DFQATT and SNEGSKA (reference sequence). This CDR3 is CSASKKEQFF. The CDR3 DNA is TGCAGTGCTAGCAAGAAGGAGCAGTTCTTC.

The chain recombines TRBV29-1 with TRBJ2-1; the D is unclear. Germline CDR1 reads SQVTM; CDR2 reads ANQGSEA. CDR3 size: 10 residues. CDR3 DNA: TGCAGGCCTCTAGGGAATGAGCAGTTCTTC. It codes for CRPLGNEQFF.